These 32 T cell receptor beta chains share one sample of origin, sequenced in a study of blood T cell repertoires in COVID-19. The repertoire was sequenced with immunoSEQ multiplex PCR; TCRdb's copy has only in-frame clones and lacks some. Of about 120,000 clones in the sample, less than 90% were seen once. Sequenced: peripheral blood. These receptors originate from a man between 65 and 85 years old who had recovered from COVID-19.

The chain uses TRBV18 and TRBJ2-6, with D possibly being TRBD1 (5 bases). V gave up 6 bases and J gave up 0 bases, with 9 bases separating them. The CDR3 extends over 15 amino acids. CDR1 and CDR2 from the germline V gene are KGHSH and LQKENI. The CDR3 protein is CASSSQGSGANVLTF. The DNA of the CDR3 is TGTGCCAGCTCCTCCCAGGGCTCTGGGGCCAACGTCCTGACTTTC.

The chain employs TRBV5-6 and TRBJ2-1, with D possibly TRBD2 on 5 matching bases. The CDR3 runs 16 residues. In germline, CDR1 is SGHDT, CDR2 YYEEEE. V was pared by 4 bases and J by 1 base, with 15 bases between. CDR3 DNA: TGTGCCAGCAGCCCGGACTTGTGGAATTCCTACAATGAGCAGTTCTTC. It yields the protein CASSPDLWNSYNEQFF. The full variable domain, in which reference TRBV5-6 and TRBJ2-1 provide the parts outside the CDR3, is DAGVTQSPTHLIKTRGQQVTLRCSPKSGHDTVSWYQQALGQGPQFIFQYYEEEERQRGNFPDRFSGHQFPNYSSELNVNALLLGDSALYLCASSPDLWNSYNEQFFGPGTRLTVL.

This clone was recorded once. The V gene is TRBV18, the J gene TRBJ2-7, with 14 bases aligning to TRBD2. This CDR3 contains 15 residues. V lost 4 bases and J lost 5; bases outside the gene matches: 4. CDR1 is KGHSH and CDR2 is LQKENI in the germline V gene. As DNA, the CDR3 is TGTGCCAGCTCACGGAGACTAGCGGGGGGGGACGAGCAGTACTTC. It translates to CASSRRLAGGDEQYF.

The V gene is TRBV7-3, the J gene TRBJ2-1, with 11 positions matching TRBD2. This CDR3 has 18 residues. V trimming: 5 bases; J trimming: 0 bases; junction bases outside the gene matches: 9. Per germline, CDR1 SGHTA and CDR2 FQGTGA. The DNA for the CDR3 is TGTGCCAGCAGCCCATTAGCGGGAGGGCCTCTCTCCTACAATGAGCAGTTCTTC. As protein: CASSPLAGGPLSYNEQFF.

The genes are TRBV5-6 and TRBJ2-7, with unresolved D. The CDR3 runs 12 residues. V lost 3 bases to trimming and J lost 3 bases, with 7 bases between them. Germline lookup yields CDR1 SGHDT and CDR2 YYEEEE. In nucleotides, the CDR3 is TGTGCCAGCAGCTATACCGGCTACGAGCAGTACTTC. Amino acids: CASSYTGYEQYF.

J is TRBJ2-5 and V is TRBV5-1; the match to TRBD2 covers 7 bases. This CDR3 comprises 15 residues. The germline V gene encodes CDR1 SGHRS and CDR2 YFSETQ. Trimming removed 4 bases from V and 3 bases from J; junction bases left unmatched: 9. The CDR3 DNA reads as TGCGCCAGCAGCCAGCGGGGCCAGCCAGAAGAGACCCAGTACTTC. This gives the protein CASSQRGQPEETQYF.

CDR3 nucleotides: TGCAGCGTTGAAAATAGCGGGAGGGCAGATACGCAGTATTTT. Residues: CSVENSGRADTQYF. The chain recombines TRBV29-1 with TRBJ2-3; 11 positions agree with TRBD2. Germline-derived CDR1 and CDR2 are SQVTM and ANQGSEA. V trimming: 2 bases; J trimming: 4 bases; junction bases outside the gene matches: 2. The CDR3 totals 14 residues.

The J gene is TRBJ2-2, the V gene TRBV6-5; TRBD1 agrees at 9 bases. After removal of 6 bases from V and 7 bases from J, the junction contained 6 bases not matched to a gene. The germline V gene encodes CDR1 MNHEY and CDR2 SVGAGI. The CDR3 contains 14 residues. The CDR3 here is CASRMTGGSGELFF. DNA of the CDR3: TGTGCCAGCAGAATGACAGGGGGGAGCGGGGAGCTGTTTTTT.

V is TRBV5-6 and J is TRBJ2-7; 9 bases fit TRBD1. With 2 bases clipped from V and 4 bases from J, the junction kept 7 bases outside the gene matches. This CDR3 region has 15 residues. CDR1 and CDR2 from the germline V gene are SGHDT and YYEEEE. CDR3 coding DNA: TGTGCCAGCAGCTTAAGACCGGGACAGGGATACGAGCAGTACTTC. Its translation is CASSLRPGQGYEQYF.

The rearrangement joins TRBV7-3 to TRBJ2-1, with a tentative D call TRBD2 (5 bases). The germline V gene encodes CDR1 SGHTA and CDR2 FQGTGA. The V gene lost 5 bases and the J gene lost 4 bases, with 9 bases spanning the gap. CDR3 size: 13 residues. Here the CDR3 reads CASSLGLYNEQFF. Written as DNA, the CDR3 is TGTGCCAGCAGCCTCGGACTTTACAATGAGCAGTTCTTC.

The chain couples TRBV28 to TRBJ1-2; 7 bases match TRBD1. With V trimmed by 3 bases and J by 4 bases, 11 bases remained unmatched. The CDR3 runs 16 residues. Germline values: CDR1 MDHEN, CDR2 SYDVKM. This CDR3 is CASSLTVLDRTYGYTF. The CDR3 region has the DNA TGTGCCAGCAGTTTGACGGTTTTGGACAGGACCTATGGCTACACCTTC.

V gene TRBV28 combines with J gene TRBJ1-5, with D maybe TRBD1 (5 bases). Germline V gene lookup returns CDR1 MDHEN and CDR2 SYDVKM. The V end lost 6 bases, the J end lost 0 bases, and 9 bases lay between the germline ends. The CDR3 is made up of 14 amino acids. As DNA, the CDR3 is TGTGCCAGCAGGGGCGGGGGTAGCAATCAGCCCCAGCATTTT. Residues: CASRGGGSNQPQHF.

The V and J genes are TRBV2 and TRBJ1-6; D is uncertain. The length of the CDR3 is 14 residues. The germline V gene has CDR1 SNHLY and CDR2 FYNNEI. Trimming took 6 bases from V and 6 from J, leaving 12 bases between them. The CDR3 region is CASRALFSNSPLHF. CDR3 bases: TGTGCCAGCAGGGCCCTCTTCTCTAATTCACCCCTCCACTTT.

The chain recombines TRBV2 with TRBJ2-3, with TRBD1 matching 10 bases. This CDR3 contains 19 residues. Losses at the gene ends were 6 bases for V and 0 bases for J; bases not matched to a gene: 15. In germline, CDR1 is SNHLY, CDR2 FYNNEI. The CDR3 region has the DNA TGTGCCAGCAGAGGGTACCGGGACAGGGGACTCGTAAGCACAGATACGCAGTATTTT. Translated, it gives CASRGYRDRGLVSTDTQYF.

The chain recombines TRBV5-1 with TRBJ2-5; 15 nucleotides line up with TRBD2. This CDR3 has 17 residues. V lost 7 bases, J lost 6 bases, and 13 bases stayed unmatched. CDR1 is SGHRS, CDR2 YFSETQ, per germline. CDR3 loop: CASGWTSGGAGWKTQYF. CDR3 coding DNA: TGCGCCAGCGGATGGACTAGCGGGGGGGCCGGGTGGAAGACCCAGTACTTC.

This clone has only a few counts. The CDR3 region is CASSSGEEAFF. In DNA form, the CDR3 reads TGCGCCAGCAGTTCAGGGGAGGAAGCTTTCTTT. The genes are TRBV23-1 and TRBJ1-1, with TRBD1 as a possible D gene (6 bases). TRBV23-1 is an ORF, with its function uncertain. There are 11 residues in the CDR3. Trimming cost V 5 bases and J 8 bases, with 9 bases left between them.

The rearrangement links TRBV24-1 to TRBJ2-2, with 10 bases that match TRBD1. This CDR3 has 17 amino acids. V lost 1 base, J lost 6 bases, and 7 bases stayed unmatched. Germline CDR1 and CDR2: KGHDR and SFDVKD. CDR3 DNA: TGTGCCACCAGTGATTTCCTAGGACAGGGGGGCGCCGGGGAGCTGTTTTTT. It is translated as CATSDFLGQGGAGELFF.

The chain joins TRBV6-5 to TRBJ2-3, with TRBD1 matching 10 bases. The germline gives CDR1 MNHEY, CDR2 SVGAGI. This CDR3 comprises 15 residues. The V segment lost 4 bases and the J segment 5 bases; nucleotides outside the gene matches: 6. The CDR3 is CASSLYRDRGDTQYF. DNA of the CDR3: TGTGCCAGCAGTTTATACCGGGACAGGGGAGATACGCAGTATTTT.

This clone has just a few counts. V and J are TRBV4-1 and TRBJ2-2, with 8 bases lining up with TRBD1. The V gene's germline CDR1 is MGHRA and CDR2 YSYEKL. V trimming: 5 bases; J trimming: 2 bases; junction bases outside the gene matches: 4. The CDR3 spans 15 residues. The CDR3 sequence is CASSRGQANTGELFF. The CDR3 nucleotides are TGCGCCAGCAGCAGGGGACAGGCTAACACCGGGGAGCTGTTTTTT.

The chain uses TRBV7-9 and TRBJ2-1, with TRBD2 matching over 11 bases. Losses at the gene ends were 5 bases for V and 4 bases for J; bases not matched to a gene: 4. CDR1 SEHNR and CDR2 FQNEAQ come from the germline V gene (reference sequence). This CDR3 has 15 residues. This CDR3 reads CASSAGLAVYNEQFF. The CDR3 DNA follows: TGTGCCAGCAGCGCGGGACTAGCGGTTTACAATGAGCAGTTCTTC.

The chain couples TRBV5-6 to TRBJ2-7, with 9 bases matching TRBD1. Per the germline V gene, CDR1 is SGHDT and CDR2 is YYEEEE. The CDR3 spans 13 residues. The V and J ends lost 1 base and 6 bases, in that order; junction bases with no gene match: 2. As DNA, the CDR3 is TGTGCCAGCAGCTTGCACAGGGGGCTCGAGCAGTACTTC. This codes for CASSLHRGLEQYF.

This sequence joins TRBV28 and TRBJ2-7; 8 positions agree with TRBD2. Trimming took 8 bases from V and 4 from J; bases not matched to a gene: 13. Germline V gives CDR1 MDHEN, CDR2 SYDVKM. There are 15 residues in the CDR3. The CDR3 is CASLSRTGGIYEQYF. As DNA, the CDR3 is TGTGCCAGCCTCAGCCGGACGGGGGGGATTTACGAGCAGTACTTC.

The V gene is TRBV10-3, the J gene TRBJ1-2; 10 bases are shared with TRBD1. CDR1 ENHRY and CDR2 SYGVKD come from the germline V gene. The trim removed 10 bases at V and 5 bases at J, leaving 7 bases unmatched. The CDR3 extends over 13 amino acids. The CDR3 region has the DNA TGTGCCACCGACCTGGGACAGGGGTATGGCTACACCTTC. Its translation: CATDLGQGYGYTF.

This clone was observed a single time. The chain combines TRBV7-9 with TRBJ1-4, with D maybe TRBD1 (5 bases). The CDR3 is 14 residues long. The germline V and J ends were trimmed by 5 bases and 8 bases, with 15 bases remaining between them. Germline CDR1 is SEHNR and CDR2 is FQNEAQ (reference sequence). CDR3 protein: CASSLGRDPEKLFF. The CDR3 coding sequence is TGTGCCAGCAGCCTAGGGCGGGACCCCGAAAAACTGTTTTTT.

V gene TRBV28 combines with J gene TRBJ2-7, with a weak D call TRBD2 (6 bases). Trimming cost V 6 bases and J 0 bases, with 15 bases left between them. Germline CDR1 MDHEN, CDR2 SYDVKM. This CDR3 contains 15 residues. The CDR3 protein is CASRFQSGSSYEQYF. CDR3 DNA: TGTGCCAGCAGATTTCAATCCGGGAGCTCCTACGAGCAGTACTTC.

The CDR3 sequence: CASSLFKAGSPEAFF. CDR3 bases: TGTGCCAGCAGCTTGTTTAAGGCAGGGTCCCCTGAAGCTTTCTTT. The V and J genes are TRBV11-2 and TRBJ1-1; maybe TRBD1 (5 bases). With 3 bases removed from V and 6 bases from J, the gap between germline ends came to 17 bases. This CDR3 region has 15 residues. The germline V gene encodes CDR1 SGHAT and CDR2 FQNNGV.

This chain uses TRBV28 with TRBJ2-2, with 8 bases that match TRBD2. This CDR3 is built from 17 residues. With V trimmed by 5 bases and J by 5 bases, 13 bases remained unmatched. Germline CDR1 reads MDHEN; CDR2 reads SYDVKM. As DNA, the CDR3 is TGTGCCAGCAGTCTCCAGGCCAGCGGGGGAAGAACCGGGGAGCTGTTTTTT. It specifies CASSLQASGGRTGELFF.

The CDR3 DNA is TGTGCCAGCAGTTTATGGGCAGGGGTTTCGAATTCACCCCTCCACTTT. Its protein is CASSLWAGVSNSPLHF. The chain carries TRBV28 and TRBJ1-6; D possibly corresponds to TRBD1 (6 bases). There are 16 residues in the CDR3. Trimming pared 0 bases from V and 7 bases from J, leaving 13 bases between. The V gene's germline CDR1 is MDHEN and CDR2 SYDVKM.

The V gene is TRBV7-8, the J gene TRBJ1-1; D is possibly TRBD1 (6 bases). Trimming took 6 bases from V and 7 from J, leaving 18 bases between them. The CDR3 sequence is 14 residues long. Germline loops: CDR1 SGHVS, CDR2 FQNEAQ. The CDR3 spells CASRIRSGAGEAFF. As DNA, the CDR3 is TGTGCCAGCAGGATTAGGTCAGGGGCCGGTGAAGCTTTCTTT.

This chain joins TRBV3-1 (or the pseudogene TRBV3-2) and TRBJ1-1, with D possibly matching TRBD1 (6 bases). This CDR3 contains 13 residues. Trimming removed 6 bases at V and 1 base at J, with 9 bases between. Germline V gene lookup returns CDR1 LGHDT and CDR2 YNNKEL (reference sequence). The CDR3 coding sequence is TGTGCCAGCAGTTTGGGACAGAACACTGAAGCTTTCTTT. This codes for CASSLGQNTEAFF.

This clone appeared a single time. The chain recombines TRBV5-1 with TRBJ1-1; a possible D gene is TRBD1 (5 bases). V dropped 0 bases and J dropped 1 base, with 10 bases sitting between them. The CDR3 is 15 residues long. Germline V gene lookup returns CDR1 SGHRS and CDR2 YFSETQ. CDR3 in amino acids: CASSLGRTGNTEAFF. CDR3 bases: TGCGCCAGCAGCTTGGGAAGAACAGGGAACACTGAAGCTTTCTTT.

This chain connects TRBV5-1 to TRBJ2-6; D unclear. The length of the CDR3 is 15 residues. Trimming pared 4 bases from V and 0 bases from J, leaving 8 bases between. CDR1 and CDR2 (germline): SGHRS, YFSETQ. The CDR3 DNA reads TGCGCCAGCAGCCGAACATCCTCTGGGGCCAACGTCCTGACTTTC. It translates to CASSRTSSGANVLTF.